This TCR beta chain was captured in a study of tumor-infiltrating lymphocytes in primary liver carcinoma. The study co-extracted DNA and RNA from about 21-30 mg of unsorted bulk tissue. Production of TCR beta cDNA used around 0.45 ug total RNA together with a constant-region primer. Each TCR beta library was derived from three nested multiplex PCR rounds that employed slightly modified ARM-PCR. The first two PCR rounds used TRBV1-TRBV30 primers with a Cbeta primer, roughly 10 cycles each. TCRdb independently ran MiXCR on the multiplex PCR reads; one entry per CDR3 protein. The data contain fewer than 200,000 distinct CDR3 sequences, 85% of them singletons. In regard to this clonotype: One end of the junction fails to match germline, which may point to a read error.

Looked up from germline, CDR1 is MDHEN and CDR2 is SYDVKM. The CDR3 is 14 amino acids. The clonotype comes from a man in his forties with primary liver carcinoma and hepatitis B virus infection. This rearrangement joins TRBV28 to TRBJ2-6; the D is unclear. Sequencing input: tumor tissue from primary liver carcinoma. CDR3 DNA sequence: TGTGCCAGCAGCTCCACCGCTGGGACCAACGTCCTGACTTTC. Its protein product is CASSSTAGTNVLTF.